This entry lists 5 T cell receptor beta chains sequenced from one sample in a study of blood T cell repertoires in COVID-19. The repertoire was sequenced with immunoSEQ multiplex PCR; TCRdb's copy has only in-frame clones and lacks some. This table has fewer than 400,000 clones, 70% to 90% appearing once. Sample: PBMCs or T cells enriched from blood (not recorded which). The receptors originated from a man aged 25-45 years who had recovered from COVID-19.

In this sample, this clone turned up once. The genes are TRBV27 and TRBJ2-7, with D tentatively TRBD2 (6 bases). This CDR3 contains 13 residues. The germline V gene has CDR1 MNHEY and CDR2 SMNVEV (reference sequence). Trimming removed 6 bases from V and 3 bases from J, with 12 bases in between. CDR3 in amino acids: CASRAMGGYEQYF. The CDR3 DNA sequence: TGTGCCAGCAGGGCGATGGGGGGCTACGAGCAGTACTTC.

The rearrangement joins TRBV12-3 or TRBV12-4 to TRBJ1-1, with D perhaps TRBD1 (6 bases). The V gene lost 4 bases and the J gene lost 4 bases, with 7 bases spanning the gap. The CDR3 length is 12 residues. CDR3 nucleotides: TGTGCCAGCAGTTCAGGGGTCACTGAAGCTTTCTTT. This encodes CASSSGVTEAFF.

The chain uses TRBV4-3 and TRBJ1-2, with no clear D. The germline V gene has CDR1 LGHNA and CDR2 YSLEER. This CDR3 contains 17 residues. V lost 0 bases to trimming and J lost 8 bases, with 22 bases between them. Here the CDR3 DNA reads TGCGCCAGCAGCCAAGAGGGCGGCAGGCCGGGATATATGGGCTACACCTTC. Encoded protein: CASSQEGGRPGYMGYTF.

The chain couples TRBV7-9 to TRBJ2-1, with 8 bases fitting TRBD2. This CDR3 has 16 amino acids. Losses at the gene ends were 5 bases for V and 4 bases for J; bases not matched to a gene: 10. CDR1 SEHNR and CDR2 FQNEAQ come from the germline V gene (reference sequence). CDR3 residues: CASSREAGVGYNEQFF. The CDR3 DNA sequence: TGTGCCAGCAGCCGCGAAGCGGGGGTAGGTTACAATGAGCAGTTCTTC.

The chain joins TRBV6-2 or TRBV6-3 to TRBJ1-2; D ambiguous. Germline CDR1 MNHEY, CDR2 SVGEGT. This CDR3 contains 11 residues. The V end lost 4 bases, the J end lost 13 bases, and 13 bases lay between the germline ends. CDR3 sequence (DNA): TGTGCCAGCAGTTTCGGACTCCACCCCACCTTC. It encodes CASSFGLHPTF.